This T cell receptor (beta chain) was captured by sequencing in a study of response to subunit inactivated influenza vaccine (dated by TCRdb to the late 2010s). Broadly, across the study: The study used deep quantitative T cell receptor repertoire profiling to track responses to a trivalent subunit inactivated influenza vaccine.

To prepare the library, RT-PCR was applied. Sequenced on an Illumina HiSeq 2500. The public reads were reprocessed in TCRdb via fastp at Q25 and MiXCR, keeping in-frame beta chains. One record per CDR3 amino acid sequence lists the most common genes and DNA. The table for this sample lists around 530,000 distinct CDR3 sequences; approximately 17% of them were counted only once. Roughly 3.1% of the sample belongs to the ten largest clones. Summary of the overall study and its limitations: The authors proposed that each seasonal influenza vaccination may bring in only a limited number of new T cells.

This clonotype was seen more than once but under ten times. The antigen it recognizes is unknown. Base qualities are not provided; no much larger clone lies one nucleotide away. The CDR3 runs 17 residues from the cysteine to the phenylalanine. The DNA shown is the 51-base CDR3, in frame from base 1. The germline V gene yields LGHNA for CDR1 and YNFKEQ for CDR2. V is reduced by 0 bases and J by 0 bases, leaving a spacing of 12 bases between them. Recombination joined TRBV4-2 with TRBJ1-3; the D gene is unclear. This TCR was recovered from a man between 50 and 70 years old who received an inactivated influenza vaccine. Donor details come from another sample of the same person, matched by shared clones. This sample comprised CD4+ T cells sorted from PBMCs, obtained approximately 25 months after vaccination. At the DNA level, the sequence is TGTGCCAGCAGCCAAGATGGGCCCATGGGCTCTGGAAACACCATATATTTT. This is translated as CASSQDGPMGSGNTIYF.